The present T cell receptor (beta chain) was sequenced within a study of cytomegalovirus exposure and HLA in healthy donors. Regarding the study as a whole: Reported performance of the classifier showed diagnosis of cytomegalovirus status with high specificity and sensitivity. Roughly uniform depth of sequencing across donors was assumed in presence/absence analyses. For most subjects, TCR beta sequences were reported to predict HLA-A and HLA-B alleles with accuracy. The authors considered a cluster of highly shared sequence variants likely to be a sequencing artifact.

On this clone: Its cognate antigen is unknown.

This PCR relied on a set of 60 Vbeta primers and 13 Jbeta primers. TCRdb's table, derived via immunoSEQ multiplex PCR, lists solely in-frame clones and lacks some. The sample has approximately 100,000 clones; around 80% are singletons. The sample was PBMCs. The clonotype comes from a man younger than 35 in good health and CMV-seronegative.

Written as DNA, the CDR3 is TGTGCCACTAGAGGGACTAGCGGTGGAGATACGCAGTATTTT. Translating it yields CATRGTSGGDTQYF. This chain joins TRBV10-3 and TRBJ2-3, with 11 bases fitting TRBD2. The CDR3 is made up of 14 amino acids. The junction had 8 bases not matched to a gene; V was cut back by 10 bases and J by 5 bases. From germline, CDR1 is ENHRY and CDR2 SYGVKD.